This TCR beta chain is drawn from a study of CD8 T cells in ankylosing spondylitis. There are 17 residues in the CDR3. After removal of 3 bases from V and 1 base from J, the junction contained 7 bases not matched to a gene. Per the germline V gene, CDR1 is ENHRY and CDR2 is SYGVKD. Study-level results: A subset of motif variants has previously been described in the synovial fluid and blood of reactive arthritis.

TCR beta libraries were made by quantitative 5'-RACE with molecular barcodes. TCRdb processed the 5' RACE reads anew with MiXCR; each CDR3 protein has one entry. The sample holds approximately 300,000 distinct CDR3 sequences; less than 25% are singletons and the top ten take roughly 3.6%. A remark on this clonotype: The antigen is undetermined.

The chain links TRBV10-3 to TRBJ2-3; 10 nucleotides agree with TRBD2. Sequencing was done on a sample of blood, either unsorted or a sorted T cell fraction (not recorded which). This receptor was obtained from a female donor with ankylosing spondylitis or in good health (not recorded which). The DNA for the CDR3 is TGTGCCATCAGTGATCTAGCGGGAGAGGGGGGCACAGATACGCAGTATTTT. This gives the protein CAISDLAGEGGTDTQYF.